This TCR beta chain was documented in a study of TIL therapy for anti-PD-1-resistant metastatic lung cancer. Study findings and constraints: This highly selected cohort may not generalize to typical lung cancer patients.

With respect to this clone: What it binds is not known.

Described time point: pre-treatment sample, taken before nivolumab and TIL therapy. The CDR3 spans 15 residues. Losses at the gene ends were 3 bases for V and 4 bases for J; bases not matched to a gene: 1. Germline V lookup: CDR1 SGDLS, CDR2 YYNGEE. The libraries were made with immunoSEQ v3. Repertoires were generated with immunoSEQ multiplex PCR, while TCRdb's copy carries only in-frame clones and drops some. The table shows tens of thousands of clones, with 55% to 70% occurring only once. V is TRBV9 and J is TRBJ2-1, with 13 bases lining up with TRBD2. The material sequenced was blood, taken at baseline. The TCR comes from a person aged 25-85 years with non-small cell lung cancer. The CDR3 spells CASSAGLAGYNEQFF. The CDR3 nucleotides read TGTGCCAGCAGCGCGGGACTAGCGGGGTACAATGAGCAGTTCTTC.